The rows below give T cell receptor beta chains drawn from one sample of a study of beta chain features in type 1 diabetes. Profiling relied on immunoSEQ multiplex PCR, and the TCRdb table lists in-frame clones only, not all of them. The data contain about 290,000 clones, around 7.8% of them singletons. Sequencing was carried out using central memory CD4+ T cells from blood. The receptors derive from a woman between 18 and 29 years old in good health. Each CDR3 is given with its conserved first and last residue. Each record gives: D gene, V gene, J gene, clone size, CDR3 protein, CDR3 DNA. A D gene is named only where the DNA matches it firmly. The size of a clone is reported for some rows only, either as once, few or many, or as a class for expanded clones.

D gene: TRBD1; V gene: TRBV7-8; J gene: TRBJ1-2; clone size: NA; CDR3 protein: CASSLLRQGLAYGYTF; CDR3 DNA: TGTGCCAGCAGCTTACTCCGACAGGGCCTAGCTTATGGCTACACCTTC
D gene: TRBD1; V gene: TRBV2; J gene: TRBJ2-2; clone size: many; CDR3 protein: CASRSGGTGELFF; CDR3 DNA: TGTGCCAGCAGATCAGGGGGCACCGGGGAGCTGTTTTTT
D gene: NA; V gene: TRBV6-5; J gene: TRBJ2-1; clone size: NA; CDR3 protein: CASSWRSFWDEQFF; CDR3 DNA: TGTGCCAGCAGTTGGAGGTCCTTCTGGGATGAGCAGTTCTTC
D gene: NA; V gene: TRBV28; J gene: TRBJ1-1; clone size: many; CDR3 protein: CASSLWTRANTEAFF; CDR3 DNA: TGTGCCAGCAGTCTGTGGACCCGGGCTAACACTGAAGCTTTCTTT
D gene: NA; V gene: TRBV4-2; J gene: TRBJ1-5; clone size: NA; CDR3 protein: CASSQVLGFRQPQHF; CDR3 DNA: TGTGCCAGCAGCCAAGTTCTGGGTTTCCGACAGCCCCAGCATTTT
D gene: NA; V gene: TRBV4-1; J gene: TRBJ1-2; clone size: once; CDR3 protein: CASSQDYGRVAYGYTF; CDR3 DNA: TGCGCCAGCAGCCAAGATTACGGCAGGGTCGCCTATGGCTACACCTTC
D gene: NA; V gene: TRBV18; J gene: TRBJ2-3; clone size: few; CDR3 protein: CASSPSTDTQYF; CDR3 DNA: TGTGCCAGCTCACCATCAACAGATACGCAGTATTTT
D gene: NA; V gene: TRBV6-6; J gene: TRBJ2-4; clone size: few; CDR3 protein: CASSYELNIQYF; CDR3 DNA: TGTGCCAGCAGTTACGAATTAAACATTCAGTACTTC
D gene: TRBD1; V gene: TRBV25-1; J gene: TRBJ2-7; clone size: few; CDR3 protein: CASRDRGYEQYF; CDR3 DNA: TGTGCCAGCAGGGACAGGGGATACGAGCAGTACTTC
D gene: NA; V gene: TRBV7-7; J gene: TRBJ2-1; clone size: NA; CDR3 protein: CASSGGGSKNEQFF; CDR3 DNA: TGTGCTAGCAGCGGAGGAGGCTCGAAAAATGAGCAGTTCTTC
D gene: NA; V gene: TRBV7-9; J gene: TRBJ1-2; clone size: NA; CDR3 protein: CASSLTGGANYGYTF; CDR3 DNA: TGTGCCAGCAGCCTTACAGGAGGAGCTAACTATGGCTACACCTTC
D gene: NA; V gene: TRBV11-3; J gene: TRBJ1-1; clone size: few; CDR3 protein: CASSFTGMVTEAFF; CDR3 DNA: TGTGCCAGCAGCTTTACAGGGATGGTCACTGAAGCTTTCTTT
D gene: NA; V gene: TRBV11-2; J gene: TRBJ1-2; clone size: NA; CDR3 protein: CASSTPEDYGYTF; CDR3 DNA: TGTGCCAGCAGCACTCCGGAGGACTATGGCTACACCTTC
D gene: NA; V gene: TRBV30; J gene: TRBJ1-2; clone size: few; CDR3 protein: CAWSVGLTGTYGYTF; CDR3 DNA: TGTGCCTGGAGTGTAGGCCTTACAGGGACCTATGGCTACACCTTC